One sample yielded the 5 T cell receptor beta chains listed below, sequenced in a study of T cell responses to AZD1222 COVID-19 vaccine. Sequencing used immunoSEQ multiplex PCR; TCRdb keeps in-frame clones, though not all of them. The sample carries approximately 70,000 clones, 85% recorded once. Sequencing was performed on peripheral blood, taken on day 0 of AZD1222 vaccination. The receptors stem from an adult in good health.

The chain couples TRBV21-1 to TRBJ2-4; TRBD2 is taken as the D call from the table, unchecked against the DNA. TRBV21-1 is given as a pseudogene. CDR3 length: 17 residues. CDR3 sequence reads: CASSTGTSGRTRGIQYF. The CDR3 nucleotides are TGTGCCAGCAGCACAGGGACTAGCGGGAGGACCAGGGGCATTCAGTACTTC.

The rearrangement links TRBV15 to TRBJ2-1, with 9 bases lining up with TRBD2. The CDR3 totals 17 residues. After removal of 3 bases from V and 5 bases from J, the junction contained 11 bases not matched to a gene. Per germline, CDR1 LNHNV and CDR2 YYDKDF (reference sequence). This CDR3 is CATSRGTGTSLHNEQFF. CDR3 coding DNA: TGTGCCACCAGCAGGGGAACCGGGACTAGCCTGCACAATGAGCAGTTCTTC. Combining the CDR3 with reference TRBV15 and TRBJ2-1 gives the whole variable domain DAMVIQNPRYQVTQFGKPVTLSCSQTLNHNVMYWYQQKSSQAPKLLFHYYDKDFNNEADTPDNFQSRRPNTSFCFLDIRSPGLGDTAMYLCATSRGTGTSLHNEQFFGPGTRLTVL.

The CDR3 here is CASSYSSSYNEQFF. The CDR3, as DNA: TGTGCCAGCAGTTACTCGAGCTCCTACAATGAGCAGTTCTTC. The V call is TRBV6-5, the J call TRBJ2-1; no firm D call. V was clipped by 0 bases and J by 0 bases, with 3 bases between them. Germline V gene sequence: CDR1 MNHEY, CDR2 SVGAGI. The CDR3 covers 14 residues.

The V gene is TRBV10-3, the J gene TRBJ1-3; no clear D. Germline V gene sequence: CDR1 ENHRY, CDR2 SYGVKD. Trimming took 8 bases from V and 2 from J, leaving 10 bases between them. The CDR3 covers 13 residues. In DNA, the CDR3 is TGTGCCATCGCGGTCCAGACTGGAAACACCATATATTTT. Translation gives CAIAVQTGNTIYF.

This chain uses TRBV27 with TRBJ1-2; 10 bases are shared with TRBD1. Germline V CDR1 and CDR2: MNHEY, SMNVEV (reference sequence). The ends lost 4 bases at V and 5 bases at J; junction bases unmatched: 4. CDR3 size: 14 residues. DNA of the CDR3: TGTGCCAGCAGTTACGGGACAGGGGAATATGGCTACACCTTC. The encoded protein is CASSYGTGEYGYTF.